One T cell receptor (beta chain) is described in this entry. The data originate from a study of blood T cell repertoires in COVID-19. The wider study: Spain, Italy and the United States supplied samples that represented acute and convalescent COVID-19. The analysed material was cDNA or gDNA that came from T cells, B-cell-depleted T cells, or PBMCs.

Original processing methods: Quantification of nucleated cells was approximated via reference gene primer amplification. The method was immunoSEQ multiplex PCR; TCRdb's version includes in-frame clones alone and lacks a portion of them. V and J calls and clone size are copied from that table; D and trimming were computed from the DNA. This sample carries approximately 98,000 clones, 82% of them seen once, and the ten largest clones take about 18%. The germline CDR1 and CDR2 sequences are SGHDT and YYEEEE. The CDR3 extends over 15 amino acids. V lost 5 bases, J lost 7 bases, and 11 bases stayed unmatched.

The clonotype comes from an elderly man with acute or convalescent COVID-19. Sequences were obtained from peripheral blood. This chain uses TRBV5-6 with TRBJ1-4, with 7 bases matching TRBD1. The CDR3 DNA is TGTGCCAGCAGGGTGACAGGGCGGGCGTCTGAAAAACTGTTTTTT. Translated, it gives CASRVTGRASEKLFF.